This TCR beta chain was sequenced for a study of T cells in Graves' hyperthyroidism and ophthalmopathy. Findings and caveats of the study: Most thyroid clonotypes expanded above 0.001 appeared in blood too. A median 6.5 months before onset, the model predicted ophthalmopathy.

This CDR3 is 17 amino acids long. V lost 4 bases to trimming and J lost 1 base; unmatched junction nucleotides: 6. Germline V CDR1 and CDR2: SNHLY, FYNNEI. From RNA transcripts, TCR beta CDR3 regions were amplified. In the first-round RT-PCR of the TCR CDR3, the HTBI primer set was used. TCRdb independently ran MiXCR on the multiplex PCR reads; one entry per CDR3 protein. This sample carries 330,000 or so distinct CDR3 sequences, roughly 19% of them seen once, and the ten largest clones take about two fifths. With regard to this clonotype: Its antigen is still unknown.

Sequenced material: blood. The chain has TRBV2 and TRBJ2-1, with 11 bases lining up with TRBD2. The clonotype comes from a man aged 45 to 65 with Graves' ophthalmopathy. The CDR3 here is CASSVGSGRASYNEQFF. The CDR3 region has the DNA TGTGCCAGCAGTGTGGGTAGCGGGAGGGCGTCCTACAATGAGCAGTTCTTC. Full variable domain (missing parts from reference TRBV2 and TRBJ2-1): EPEVTQTPSHQVTQMGQEVILRCVPISNHLYFYWYRQILGQKVEFLVSFYNNEISEKSEIFDDQFSVERPDGSNFTLKIRSTKLEDSAMYFCASSVGSGRASYNEQFFGPGTRLTVL.